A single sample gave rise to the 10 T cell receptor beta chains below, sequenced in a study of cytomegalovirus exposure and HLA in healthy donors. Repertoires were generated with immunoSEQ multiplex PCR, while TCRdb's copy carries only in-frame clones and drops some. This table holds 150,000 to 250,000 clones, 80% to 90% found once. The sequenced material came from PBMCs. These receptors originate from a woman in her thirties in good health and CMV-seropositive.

The chain's CDR3 is CASSLGWANYGYTF. The CDR3 nucleotides are TGTGCCAGCAGCCTCGGGTGGGCTAACTATGGCTACACCTTC. The V call is TRBV7-2, the J call TRBJ1-2; the D is unclear. This CDR3 has 14 amino acids. Trimming removed 5 bases at V and 0 bases at J, with 10 bases between. The germline V gene encodes CDR1 SGHTA and CDR2 FQGNSA.

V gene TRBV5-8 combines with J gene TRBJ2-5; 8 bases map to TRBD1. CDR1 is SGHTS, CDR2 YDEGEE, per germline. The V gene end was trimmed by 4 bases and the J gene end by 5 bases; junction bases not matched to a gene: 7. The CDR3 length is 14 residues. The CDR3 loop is CASSLGQGDETQYF. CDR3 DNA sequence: TGTGCCAGCAGCCTAGGACAGGGAGACGAGACCCAGTACTTC.

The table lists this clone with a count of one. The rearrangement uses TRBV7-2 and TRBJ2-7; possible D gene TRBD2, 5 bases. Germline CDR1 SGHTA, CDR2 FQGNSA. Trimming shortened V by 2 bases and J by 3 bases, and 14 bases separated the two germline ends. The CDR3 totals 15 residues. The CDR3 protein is CASSLKLFRDYEQYF. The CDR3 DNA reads TGTGCCAGCAGCTTAAAACTATTCCGGGACTACGAGCAGTACTTC.

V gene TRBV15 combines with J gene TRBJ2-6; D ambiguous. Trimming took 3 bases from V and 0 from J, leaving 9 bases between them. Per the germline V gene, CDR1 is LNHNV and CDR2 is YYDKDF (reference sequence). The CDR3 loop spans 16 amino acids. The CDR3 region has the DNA TGTGCCACCAGCAGGGCGGATAGCTCTGGGGCCAACGTCCTGACTTTC. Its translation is CATSRADSSGANVLTF.

The CDR3 DNA reads as TGTGCCAGTAGTATAGTCCTAGCGGGAGTCACAGATACGCAGTATTTT. Translated, it gives CASSIVLAGVTDTQYF. The V call is TRBV19, the J call TRBJ2-3, with 10 bases identical to TRBD2. CDR1 and CDR2 from the germline V gene are LNHDA and SQIVND (reference sequence). The V segment lost 1 base and the J segment 2 bases; nucleotides outside the gene matches: 3. This CDR3 comprises 16 residues. Filled out from reference TRBV19 and TRBJ2-3, the complete variable domain reads DGGITQSPKYLFRKEGQNVTLSCEQNLNHDAMYWYRQDPGQGLRLIYYSQIVNDFQKGDIAEGYSVSREKKESFPLTVTSAQKNPTAFYLCASSIVLAGVTDTQYFGPGTRLTVL.

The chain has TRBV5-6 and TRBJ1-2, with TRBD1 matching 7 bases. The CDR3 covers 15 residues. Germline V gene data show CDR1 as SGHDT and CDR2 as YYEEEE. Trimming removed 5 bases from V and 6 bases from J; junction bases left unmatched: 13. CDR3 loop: CASSPRLRQGDGYTF. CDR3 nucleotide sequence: TGTGCCAGCAGTCCTAGACTAAGACAGGGAGATGGCTACACCTTC.

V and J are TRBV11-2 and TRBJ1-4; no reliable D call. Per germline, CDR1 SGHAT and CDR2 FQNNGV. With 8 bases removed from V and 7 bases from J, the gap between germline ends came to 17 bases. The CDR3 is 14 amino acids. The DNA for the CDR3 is TGTGCCAGCGGGCTGGGAAGGGCGGGTGAAAAACTGTTTTTT. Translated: CASGLGRAGEKLFF.

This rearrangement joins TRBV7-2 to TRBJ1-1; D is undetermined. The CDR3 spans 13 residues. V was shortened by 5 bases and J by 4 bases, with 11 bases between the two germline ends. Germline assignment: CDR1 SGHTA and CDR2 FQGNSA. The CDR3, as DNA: TGTGCCAGCAGCCCCAATGAACTCACTGAAGCTTTCTTT. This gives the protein CASSPNELTEAFF. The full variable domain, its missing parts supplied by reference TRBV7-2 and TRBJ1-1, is GAGVSQSPSNKVTEKGKDVELRCDPISGHTALYWYRQSLGQGLEFLIYFQGNSAPDKSGLPSDRFSAERTGGSVSTLTIQRTQQEDSAVYLCASSPNELTEAFFGQGTRLTVV.

CDR3 protein: CASSVVAGRYNEQFF. CDR3 nucleotide sequence: TGTGCCAGCAGCGTAGTAGCGGGCCGTTACAATGAGCAGTTCTTC. The genes are TRBV9 and TRBJ2-1; 7 bases map to TRBD2. The CDR3 consists of 15 residues. J gave up 4 bases and V 0 bases, and 4 bases lay outside the gene matches. CDR1 SGDLS and CDR2 YYNGEE come from the germline V gene.

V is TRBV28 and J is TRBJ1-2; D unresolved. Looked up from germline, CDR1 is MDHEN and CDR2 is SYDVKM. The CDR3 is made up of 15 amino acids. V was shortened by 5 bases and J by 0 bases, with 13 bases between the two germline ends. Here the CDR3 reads CASSRAVGANYGYTF. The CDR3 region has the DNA TGTGCCAGCAGTCGAGCTGTCGGAGCTAACTATGGCTACACCTTC.